This note documents a single T cell receptor (beta chain) sequence. Its cognate antigen is unknown. Other nucleotide sequences in the sample specify the same CDR3. The PCR had 60 Vbeta and 13 Jbeta primers. Repertoires were generated with immunoSEQ multiplex PCR, while TCRdb's copy carries only in-frame clones and drops some. The table records under 150,000 clones, approximately 78% of them present only once. CDR3 length: 12 amino acids. With V trimmed by 8 bases and J by 6 bases, 3 bases remained unmatched. From germline, CDR1 is MDHEN and CDR2 SYDVKM. This entry is derived from a study of cytomegalovirus exposure and HLA in healthy donors. Overall study context: The 100 million to 120 million unique TCR beta sequences, from 150 million to 200 million T cells, were found by an earlier analysis.

Study findings and constraints: A later analysis linked a missense DCLRE1C variant to TCR beta V- and J-gene trimming.

Healthy individuals who donated bone marrow served as the donors. The sequence was collected from a woman in her thirties or forties in good health and CMV-seropositive. The rearrangement links TRBV28 to TRBJ1-5; 8 positions agree with TRBD1. The sequenced sample consisted of PBMCs. CDR3 nucleotides: TGTGCCAGCCGGACAGGGAGTCAGCCCCAGCATTTT. It codes for CASRTGSQPQHF.